Listed below are T cell receptor beta chains from one sample, sequenced in a study of T cells in Graves' hyperthyroidism and ophthalmopathy. TCRdb re-derived calls from the multiplex PCR reads in MiXCR, one entry per CDR3 protein. The profile shows around 300,000 distinct CDR3 sequences, roughly 13% of them singletons. Sequenced: blood. All receptors derive from a woman in her 40s with Graves' ophthalmopathy. Each CDR3 is given with its conserved first and last residue. Fields, in order: J gene, clone size, V gene, D gene, CDR3 protein, CDR3 DNA. D genes are given only for firm matches. Clone size is not always given. Where it is, it says once, few, many or a class for expanded clones.

j_gene: TRBJ2-5
abundance: many
v_gene: TRBV3-1
d_gene: NA
CDR3aa: CASSQVPRGIETQYF
CDR3nt: TGTGCCAGCAGCCAAGTTCCGAGGGGGATCGAGACCCAGTACTTC

j_gene: TRBJ2-7
abundance: many
v_gene: TRBV7-2
d_gene: TRBD2
CDR3aa: CASRREGTPLTYEQYF
CDR3nt: TGTGCCAGCAGGCGGGAGGGGACACCTCTAACCTACGAGCAGTACTTC

j_gene: TRBJ2-3
abundance: NA
v_gene: TRBV29-1
d_gene: TRBD2
CDR3aa: CSVEKTSGRSDTQYF
CDR3nt: TGCAGCGTTGAGAAAACTAGCGGGAGATCAGATACGCAGTATTTT

j_gene: TRBJ2-2
abundance: NA
v_gene: TRBV12-3/TRBV12-4
d_gene: TRBD2
CDR3aa: CASSVRGGVAGARGELFF
CDR3nt: TGTGCCAGCAGTGTTCGTGGCGGAGTAGCGGGAGCACGGGGGGAGCTGTTTTTT

j_gene: TRBJ2-5
abundance: few
v_gene: TRBV27
d_gene: TRBD1
CDR3aa: CASSIRTGGVETQYF
CDR3nt: TGTGCCAGCAGTATACGGACAGGGGGAGTGGAGACCCAGTACTTC

j_gene: TRBJ2-1
abundance: many
v_gene: TRBV20-1
d_gene: NA
CDR3aa: CSASGLTEQFF
CDR3nt: TGCAGTGCTAGCGGGCTAACTGAGCAGTTCTTC

j_gene: TRBJ1-2
abundance: many
v_gene: TRBV7-2
d_gene: NA
CDR3aa: CASSLTNRVLYTF
CDR3nt: TGTGCCAGCAGCTTGACGAACAGGGTTCTCTACACCTTC

j_gene: TRBJ2-7
abundance: many
v_gene: TRBV11-2
d_gene: NA
CDR3aa: CASSQQLGLYEQYF
CDR3nt: TGTGCCAGCAGTCAACAGTTAGGTCTGTACGAGCAGTACTTC

j_gene: TRBJ2-1
abundance: many
v_gene: TRBV2
d_gene: NA
CDR3aa: CASSLTRGNEQFF
CDR3nt: TGTGCCAGCAGTCTAACTAGGGGCAATGAGCAGTTCTTC

j_gene: TRBJ2-6
abundance: many
v_gene: TRBV28
d_gene: NA
CDR3aa: CASNSKSPGANVLTF
CDR3nt: TGTGCCAGCAATTCGAAGTCCCCTGGGGCCAACGTCCTGACTTTC

j_gene: TRBJ2-7
abundance: many
v_gene: TRBV11-2
d_gene: TRBD2
CDR3aa: CASSSVGTSGSRTYEQYF
CDR3nt: TGTGCCAGCAGCTCCGTTGGGACTAGCGGGAGCCGCACCTACGAGCAGTACTTC

j_gene: TRBJ2-3
abundance: NA
v_gene: TRBV10-3
d_gene: TRBD2
CDR3aa: CAISVAGETDTQYF
CDR3nt: TGTGCCATCAGTGTCGCGGGAGAGACAGATACGCAGTATTTT

j_gene: TRBJ1-2
abundance: many
v_gene: TRBV12-5
d_gene: NA
CDR3aa: CASGLGAWLEGYTF
CDR3nt: TGTGCTAGTGGTTTGGGGGCATGGTTGGAAGGCTACACCTTC

j_gene: TRBJ2-7
abundance: few
v_gene: TRBV7-8
d_gene: NA
CDR3aa: CASSPRPLSTSYEQYF
CDR3nt: TGTGCCAGCAGCCCACGACCCCTGTCCACCTCCTACGAGCAGTACTTC

j_gene: TRBJ2-3
abundance: many
v_gene: TRBV6-2/TRBV6-3
d_gene: NA
CDR3aa: CASSYFGDTQYF
CDR3nt: TGTGCCAGCAGTTACTTCGGAGATACGCAGTATTTT

j_gene: TRBJ2-7
abundance: many
v_gene: TRBV6-1
d_gene: TRBD2
CDR3aa: CASSGPPLAGGLHEQYF
CDR3nt: TGTGCCAGCAGTGGACCCCCCTTAGCGGGAGGTCTCCACGAGCAGTACTTC

j_gene: TRBJ2-7
abundance: NA
v_gene: TRBV24-1
d_gene: TRBD1
CDR3aa: CATSDATGTYEQYF
CDR3nt: TGTGCCACCAGTGATGCGACAGGGACCTACGAGCAGTACTTC

j_gene: TRBJ2-2
abundance: few
v_gene: TRBV20-1
d_gene: TRBD1
CDR3aa: CSATQGANGGELFF
CDR3nt: TGCAGTGCTACCCAGGGGGCAAATGGCGGGGAGCTGTTTTTT

j_gene: TRBJ2-1
abundance: many
v_gene: TRBV7-6
d_gene: TRBD2
CDR3aa: CASSLGLAGKVYEQFF
CDR3nt: TGTGCCAGCAGCTTAGGTCTAGCGGGGAAGGTATATGAGCAGTTCTTC

j_gene: TRBJ2-7
abundance: NA
v_gene: TRBV12-3/TRBV12-4
d_gene: TRBD2
CDR3aa: CASSPRGERLAGGGEQYF
CDR3nt: TGTGCCAGCAGCCCACGGGGCGAGCGACTAGCGGGGGGAGGGGAGCAGTACTTC

j_gene: TRBJ1-6
abundance: many
v_gene: TRBV7-2
d_gene: TRBD1
CDR3aa: CASSIPPGQGSPLHF
CDR3nt: TGTGCCAGCAGCATCCCTCCGGGACAGGGTTCACCCCTCCACTTT

j_gene: TRBJ2-3
abundance: many
v_gene: TRBV28
d_gene: NA
CDR3aa: CASSLFTTGVTQYF
CDR3nt: TGTGCCAGCAGTTTATTTACGACCGGGGTTACGCAGTATTTT

j_gene: TRBJ1-2
abundance: many
v_gene: TRBV25-1
d_gene: TRBD1
CDR3aa: CASRKTGGDGYTF
CDR3nt: TGTGCCAGCAGAAAGACAGGGGGCGATGGCTACACCTTC

j_gene: TRBJ2-3
abundance: NA
v_gene: TRBV25-1
d_gene: NA
CDR3aa: CASRDLVVGALSTDTQYF
CDR3nt: TGTGCCAGCCGTGACTTGGTGGTGGGGGCGCTTAGCACAGATACGCAGTATTTT

j_gene: TRBJ2-4
abundance: NA
v_gene: TRBV11-2
d_gene: NA
CDR3aa: CASSLNVGQAKNIQYF
CDR3nt: TGTGCCAGCAGCTTAAATGTAGGGCAAGCCAAAAACATTCAGTACTTC

j_gene: TRBJ2-3
abundance: many
v_gene: TRBV6-1
d_gene: NA
CDR3aa: CASTGGGTTDTQYF
CDR3nt: TGTGCCAGCACCGGAGGGGGGACCACAGATACGCAGTATTTT

j_gene: TRBJ2-3
abundance: many
v_gene: TRBV2
d_gene: NA
CDR3aa: CASSDERGQDTQYF
CDR3nt: TGTGCCAGCAGTGATGAGAGAGGGCAAGATACGCAGTATTTT

j_gene: TRBJ2-7
abundance: few
v_gene: TRBV29-1
d_gene: NA
CDR3aa: CSVANPGKTSSYKQYF
CDR3nt: TGCAGCGTTGCTAACCCCGGGAAAACTAGCTCCTACAAGCAGTACTTC

j_gene: TRBJ2-6
abundance: few
v_gene: TRBV2
d_gene: NA
CDR3aa: CAKGLSSGANVLTF
CDR3nt: TGTGCCAAAGGCTTGAGCTCTGGGGCCAACGTCCTGACTTTC

j_gene: TRBJ2-5
abundance: few
v_gene: TRBV3-1
d_gene: NA
CDR3aa: CASSQSGGGETQYF
CDR3nt: TGTGCCAGCAGCCAATCAGGGGGAGGAGAGACCCAGTACTTC

j_gene: TRBJ2-5
abundance: many
v_gene: TRBV15
d_gene: TRBD1
CDR3aa: CATSRGGTGEETQYF
CDR3nt: TGTGCCACCAGCAGAGGTGGGACAGGGGAAGAGACCCAGTACTTC

j_gene: TRBJ1-5
abundance: many
v_gene: TRBV19
d_gene: NA
CDR3aa: CASHNPRQPQHF
CDR3nt: TGTGCCAGTCATAACCCCAGGCAGCCCCAGCATTTT

j_gene: TRBJ1-4
abundance: few
v_gene: TRBV20-1
d_gene: TRBD1
CDR3aa: CSARDWKGAPPNEKLFF
CDR3nt: TGCAGTGCTAGAGATTGGAAGGGGGCGCCGCCGAATGAAAAACTGTTTTTT

j_gene: TRBJ1-1
abundance: NA
v_gene: TRBV3-1
d_gene: NA
CDR3aa: CASSPAGENTEAFF
CDR3nt: TGTGCCAGCAGCCCAGCAGGGGAGAACACTGAAGCTTTCTTT

j_gene: TRBJ2-3
abundance: few
v_gene: TRBV4-1
d_gene: NA
CDR3aa: CASSHGGVGTDTQYF
CDR3nt: TGCGCCAGCAGCCACGGTGGTGTTGGCACAGATACGCAGTATTTT

j_gene: TRBJ2-5
abundance: NA
v_gene: TRBV9
d_gene: TRBD2
CDR3aa: CASSPTGTSRETQYF
CDR3nt: TGTGCCAGCAGCCCGACCGGGACTAGCAGAGAGACCCAGTACTTC

j_gene: TRBJ1-2
abundance: few
v_gene: TRBV19
d_gene: NA
CDR3aa: CASSIDADYGYTF
CDR3nt: TGTGCCAGTAGTATAGATGCGGACTATGGCTACACCTTC

j_gene: TRBJ1-2
abundance: NA
v_gene: TRBV6-2/TRBV6-3
d_gene: NA
CDR3aa: CASSQYDRPYGYTF
CDR3nt: TGTGCCAGCAGCCAATACGACAGGCCCTATGGCTACACCTTC

j_gene: TRBJ2-7
abundance: NA
v_gene: TRBV7-9
d_gene: NA
CDR3aa: CASSPEAGTSTYEQYF
CDR3nt: TGTGCCAGCAGCCCGGAGGCGGGGACGTCCACCTACGAGCAGTACTTC

j_gene: TRBJ1-1
abundance: NA
v_gene: TRBV20-1
d_gene: TRBD1
CDR3aa: CSASSYTTGAEAFF
CDR3nt: TGCAGTGCTTCATCATACACGACAGGGGCTGAAGCTTTCTTT

j_gene: TRBJ1-3
abundance: NA
v_gene: TRBV5-5
d_gene: NA
CDR3aa: CASSSGGFGNTIYF
CDR3nt: TGTGCCAGCAGCTCCGGCGGATTTGGAAACACCATATATTTT

j_gene: TRBJ2-7
abundance: NA
v_gene: TRBV20-1
d_gene: TRBD2
CDR3aa: CSARGTSYEQYF
CDR3nt: TGCAGTGCGAGAGGGACTAGCTACGAGCAGTACTTC

j_gene: TRBJ1-1
abundance: many
v_gene: TRBV29-1
d_gene: NA
CDR3aa: CSSAGGWNTEAFF
CDR3nt: TGCAGCTCGGCGGGGGGGTGGAACACTGAAGCTTTCTTT

j_gene: TRBJ2-2
abundance: NA
v_gene: TRBV7-8
d_gene: NA
CDR3aa: CASSYRPSTGELFF
CDR3nt: TGTGCCAGCAGCTACCGACCAAGCACCGGGGAGCTGTTTTTT

j_gene: TRBJ2-3
abundance: few
v_gene: TRBV7-9
d_gene: NA
CDR3aa: CASSRGTASTDTQYF
CDR3nt: TGTGCCAGCAGCCGGGGGACCGCTAGCACAGATACGCAGTATTTT

j_gene: TRBJ2-5
abundance: NA
v_gene: TRBV5-5
d_gene: NA
CDR3aa: CASSFAVGETQYF
CDR3nt: TGTGCCAGCAGCTTTGCGGTGGGAGAGACCCAGTACTTC

j_gene: TRBJ2-3
abundance: NA
v_gene: TRBV29-1
d_gene: TRBD1
CDR3aa: CSVTPTRGLTDTQYF
CDR3nt: TGCAGCGTCACCCCAACCAGGGGGCTCACAGATACGCAGTATTTT

j_gene: TRBJ1-1
abundance: many
v_gene: TRBV28
d_gene: NA
CDR3aa: CASSRPPYRKGTEAFF
CDR3nt: TGTGCCAGCAGTCGACCACCGTACCGGAAGGGCACTGAAGCTTTCTTT

j_gene: TRBJ2-2
abundance: NA
v_gene: TRBV3-1
d_gene: NA
CDR3aa: CASSPFLGPGELFF
CDR3nt: TGTGCCAGCAGCCCGTTCCTGGGACCGGGGGAGCTGTTTTTT

j_gene: TRBJ1-1
abundance: many
v_gene: TRBV20-1
d_gene: TRBD1
CDR3aa: CSAKTGGQFGEAFF
CDR3nt: TGCAGTGCAAAGACAGGGGGGCAATTTGGGGAAGCTTTCTTT

j_gene: TRBJ2-3
abundance: many
v_gene: TRBV3-1
d_gene: TRBD2
CDR3aa: CASSHPSGSTDTQYF
CDR3nt: TGTGCCAGCAGCCATCCTAGCGGGAGCACAGATACGCAGTATTTT

j_gene: TRBJ1-5
abundance: many
v_gene: TRBV29-1
d_gene: TRBD1
CDR3aa: CTPRQGGLYSNQPQHF
CDR3nt: TGCACCCCTCGACAGGGGGGACTTTATAGCAATCAGCCCCAGCATTTT